This TCR beta chain was profiled in a study of blood T cell repertoires in COVID-19. Across the study: The origin of the acute and convalescent COVID-19 samples was the United States, Italy and Spain. T cells, B-cell-depleted T cells, or PBMCs provided the cDNA or gDNA that served as material.

Trimming took 1 base from V and 7 from J, leaving 9 bases between them. CDR3 length: 13 residues. Germline CDR1 reads SGHTA; CDR2 reads FQGNSA. In the authors' workflow: Nucleated cell number was recorded as an estimate derived from reference gene primer amplification. Generated by immunoSEQ multiplex PCR, the TCRdb table keeps only in-frame clones and is missing some. D and trimming were read from the DNA, whereas the V and J calls and clone size are those reported in that table. The top ten clones hold around 7.3% of a sample with under 250,000 clones, around 81% of them seen once. Sequencing used peripheral blood. The source of this sequence is an older woman with acute or convalescent COVID-19. The rearrangement joins TRBV7-2 to TRBJ2-3; D gene ambiguous. The CDR3 sequence: CASSLELLNTQYF. CDR3 DNA sequence: TGTGCCAGCAGCTTAGAGCTCCTTAATACGCAGTATTTT.